Listed below are T cell receptor beta chains from one sample, sequenced in a study of T-cell reconstitution after alpha-beta-depleted transplantation in children. TCRdb used MiXCR to reprocess the PCR reads, holding one entry per CDR3 protein. The repertoire holds about 400,000 distinct CDR3 sequences, with roughly 22% as singletons. Sequencing was performed on PBMCs from the stem cell graft donor, taken from the stem cell graft. These TCRs come from a human donor who donated a stem cell graft to a child with acute myeloid leukemia. Both conserved end residues are part of each CDR3. A D gene is named only where the DNA matches it firmly. Clone size is stated in some rows and not others, as once, few, many or a class when expanded.

DNA	CDR3	V	J	D	size
TGCAGTGCTAGAGATCGGACAGGATATCAGCCCCAGCATTTT	CSARDRTGYQPQHF	TRBV20-1	TRBJ1-5	TRBD1	-
TGTGCCAGCAGCGTAGAGACAGGGGGCGGCTACGAGCAGTACTTC	CASSVETGGGYEQYF	TRBV9	TRBJ2-7	TRBD1	few
TGTGCCAGCAGTTTTTCGGAGAACTACAATGAGCAGTTCTTC	CASSFSENYNEQFF	TRBV12-3/TRBV12-4	TRBJ2-1	-	few
TGTGCCACCAGGGATCTAGCGGGAGGGGAGCAGTTCTTC	CATRDLAGGEQFF	TRBV15	TRBJ2-1	TRBD2	few
TGTGCCAGCAGTTGGGCGGGGAACTCCTTGCGGATTCAGCCCCAGCATTTT	CASSWAGNSLRIQPQHF	TRBV12-3/TRBV12-4	TRBJ1-5	-	few
TGCGCCAGCAGCGGACGACTAGCGGAAATCTACAATGAGCAGTTCTTC	CASSGRLAEIYNEQFF	TRBV5-1	TRBJ2-1	TRBD2	-
TGTGCCAGCAGTTTAGGCGGGAGGCCCTCTAATGAGCAGTTCTTC	CASSLGGRPSNEQFF	TRBV28	TRBJ2-1	TRBD2	-
TGCAGCGTGGGGGGGACACGTAATGAAAAACTGTTTTTT	CSVGGTRNEKLFF	TRBV29-1	TRBJ1-4	-	many
TGTGCCAGCAGTCTTAATGTCGTTATCGACAGGGGAAGACCCTACGAGCAGTACTTC	CASSLNVVIDRGRPYEQYF	TRBV12-3/TRBV12-4	TRBJ2-7	TRBD1	-
TGTGCCATCAACGAAGGGGGCAGGTATGGCTACACCTTC	CAINEGGRYGYTF	TRBV10-3	TRBJ1-2	TRBD1	few
TGTGCCAGCAGTCAACCCGGGGGGAGCTCCTACGAGCAGTACTTC	CASSQPGGSSYEQYF	TRBV28	TRBJ2-7	TRBD2	-
TGCAGCGTTCATGCAGGGACCCGCAGGACGCAGTATTTT	CSVHAGTRRTQYF	TRBV29-1	TRBJ2-3	-	many
TGTGCCAGCAGTGCCACCCTGGATACGCAGTATTTT	CASSATLDTQYF	TRBV25-1	TRBJ2-3	-	many
TGCGCCAGCAGCTTGACTCCGTATCAGCCCCAGCATTTT	CASSLTPYQPQHF	TRBV5-1	TRBJ1-5	-	-
TGTGCCAGCAGCTTAGCCCCGGGACTAGGGGCCAATGAGCAGTTCTTC	CASSLAPGLGANEQFF	TRBV7-2	TRBJ2-1	TRBD2	-
TGTGCCAGCAGTCAACGTCGTGGCTACACCTTC	CASSQRRGYTF	TRBV12-3/TRBV12-4	TRBJ1-2	-	many
TGCAGTGCTAGACCTCTCTACTACGAGCAGTACTTC	CSARPLYYEQYF	TRBV20-1	TRBJ2-7	-	few
TGCAGTGCTAGAACCGGGCGGTCCTACGAGCAGTACTTC	CSARTGRSYEQYF	TRBV20-1	TRBJ2-7	-	many
TGTGCCAGCAGTGGGTCAGGGATTACCTACGAGCAGTACTTC	CASSGSGITYEQYF	TRBV7-6	TRBJ2-7	-	-